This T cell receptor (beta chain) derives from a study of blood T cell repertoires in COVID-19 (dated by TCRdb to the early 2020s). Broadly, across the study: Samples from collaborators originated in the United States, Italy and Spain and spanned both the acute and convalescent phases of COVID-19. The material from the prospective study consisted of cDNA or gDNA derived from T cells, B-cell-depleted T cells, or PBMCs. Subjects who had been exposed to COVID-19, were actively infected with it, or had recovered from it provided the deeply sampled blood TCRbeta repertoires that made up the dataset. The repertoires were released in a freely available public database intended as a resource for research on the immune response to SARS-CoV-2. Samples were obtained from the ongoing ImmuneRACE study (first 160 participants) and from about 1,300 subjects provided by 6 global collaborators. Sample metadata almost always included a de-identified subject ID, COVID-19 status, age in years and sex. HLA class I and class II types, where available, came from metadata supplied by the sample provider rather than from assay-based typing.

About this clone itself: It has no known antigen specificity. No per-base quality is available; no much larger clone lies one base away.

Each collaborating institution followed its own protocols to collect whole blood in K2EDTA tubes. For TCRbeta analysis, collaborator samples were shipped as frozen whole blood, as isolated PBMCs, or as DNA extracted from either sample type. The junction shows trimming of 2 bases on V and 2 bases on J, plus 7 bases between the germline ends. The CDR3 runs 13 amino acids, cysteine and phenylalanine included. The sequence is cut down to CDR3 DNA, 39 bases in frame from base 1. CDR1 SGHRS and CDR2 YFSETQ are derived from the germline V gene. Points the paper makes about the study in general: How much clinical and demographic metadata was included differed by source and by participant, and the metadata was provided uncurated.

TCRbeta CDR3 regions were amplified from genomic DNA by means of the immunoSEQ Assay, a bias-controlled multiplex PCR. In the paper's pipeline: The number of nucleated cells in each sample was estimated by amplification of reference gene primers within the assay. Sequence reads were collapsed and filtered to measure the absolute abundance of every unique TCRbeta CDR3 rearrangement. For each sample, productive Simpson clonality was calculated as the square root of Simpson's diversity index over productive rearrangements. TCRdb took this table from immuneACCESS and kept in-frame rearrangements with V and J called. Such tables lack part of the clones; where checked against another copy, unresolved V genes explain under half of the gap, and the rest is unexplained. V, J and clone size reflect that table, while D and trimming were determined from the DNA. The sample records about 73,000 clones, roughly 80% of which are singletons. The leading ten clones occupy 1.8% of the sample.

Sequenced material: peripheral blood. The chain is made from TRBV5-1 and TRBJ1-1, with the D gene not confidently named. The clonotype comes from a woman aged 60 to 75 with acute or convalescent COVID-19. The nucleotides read TGCGCCAGCAGCTTTCAGGAAAACACTGAAGCTTTCTTT. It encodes CASSFQENTEAFF. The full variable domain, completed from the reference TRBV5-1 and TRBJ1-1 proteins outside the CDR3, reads KAGVTQTPRYLIKTRGQQVTLSCSPISGHRSVSWYQQTPGQGLQFLFEYFSETQRNKGNFPGRFSGRQFSNSRSEMNVSTLELGDSALYLCASSFQENTEAFFGQGTRLTVV.